This T cell receptor (beta chain) was found in a study of blood T cell repertoires in COVID-19. Study as a whole: Acute and convalescent COVID-19 samples came from the United States, Italy and Spain.

In the original processing: How many nucleated cells were present was estimated from reference gene primer amplification. Libraries were prepared by immunoSEQ multiplex PCR; TCRdb keeps only in-frame clonotypes and omits some of them. Clonal size and the V and J genes are those of that table, whereas D and trimming came from the DNA. The table lists a few hundred thousand clones, approximately 84% of them singletons. Cohorts were determined from participant-reported clinical history. Cohort 3 recovered donors had two negative PCRs, clearance, or symptom resolution. The germline V and J ends were trimmed by 3 bases and 4 bases, with 9 bases remaining between them. Germline assignment: CDR1 SGDLS and CDR2 YYNGEE. The CDR3 sequence is 13 residues long.

The sequence was collected from a man aged 40-55 years who had recovered from COVID-19. Sequenced input: PBMCs or T cells enriched from blood (not recorded which). V gene TRBV9 combines with J gene TRBJ2-3, with D maybe TRBD2 (6 bases). The CDR3 DNA is TGTGCCAGCAGCGGGGGACTCCCAGATACGCAGTATTTT. Translated: CASSGGLPDTQYF.